This paragraph covers one T cell receptor (beta chain) sequence. This record comes from a study of control samples from healthy donors and cancer patients. CDR1 and CDR2 from the germline V gene are SGHTA and FQGTGA. CDR3 length: 16 amino acids. V lost 1 base and J 2 bases, leaving 13 bases between the germline ends. TCRdb's copy holds only in-frame clones and misses some; the assay was immunoSEQ multiplex PCR. The sample comprises tens of thousands of clones, about 87% of which are singletons, and about 12% rests with the top ten. This rearrangement joins TRBV7-3 to TRBJ2-3; D tentatively reads TRBD1 or TRBD2 (5 bases each). The specimen sequenced was PBMCs. This clonotype originated in a woman aged 60-75 years with lung cancer. The CDR3 nucleotides read TGTGCCAGCAGCTTAATAGACGGGGCCCTCACAGATACGCAGTATTTT. Translating it yields CASSLIDGALTDTQYF.